This TCR beta chain was retrieved from a study of T cell repertoires in cytomegalovirus infection (dated by TCRdb to the late 2010s). Some background on the complete study: Peptide stimulations targeted recently identified HLA-C-restricted CMV epitopes, whose presentation resists viral immunomodulation, together with well-studied HLA-B-restricted epitopes. Donor HLA type was relevant to the analysis, because carriage of CMV infection together with the matching HLA type was indicated by public TCR beta signatures. Overall results and qualifications from the work: Carriers of CMV infection plus the relevant HLA type were discriminated by the cumulative frequency of public TCR beta family members in the study cohort and in an independent roughly 340-donor cohort. The ex vivo response was dominated by HLA-C-restricted CMV-specific TCR beta clonotypes, which also provided the single most frequent clonotype in two of eight donors.

Sequencing relied on an Illumina HiSeq 1500. TCRdb redid the processing of the public reads, applying fastp at Q25 and MiXCR, and retained in-frame beta chains. One record per CDR3 amino acid sequence lists the most common genes and DNA. The sample data list about 700,000 distinct CDR3 sequences, and roughly 30% of these were observed just once. The ten largest clones add up to about 20% of the sample. Note on this clonotype: Its antigen is not yet known. Base qualities are not at hand, and no much larger clone is one base apart.

According to the study, the label for this sample's treatment or condition signals: in vitro stimulation with specific CMV peptide epitopes to enrich CMV-specific T cells. V loses 3 bases of germline sequence and J loses 7 bases, and the interval between the two ends is 7 bases. Including cysteine and phenylalanine, the CDR3 has 12 amino acids. Only the CDR3 region is kept as DNA, spanning 36 bases read in frame from base 1. CDR1 and CDR2 are read off the germline V gene as SGHTA and FQGNSA. This specimen was cultured PBMCs, taken from culture after CMV antigen stimulation. The receptor chain draws on TRBV7-2 and TRBJ2-1; no D segment can be confidently identified. This clonotype originated in a human donor in good health (CMV status not recorded). Some clones in this sample may be carry-over from other donors' samples. This receptor has the CDR3 CASSFGWNEQFF. DNA sequence: TGTGCCAGCAGCTTCGGTTGGAATGAGCAGTTCTTC.